This T cell receptor beta chain was documented in a study of blood T cell repertoires in COVID-19 (TCRdb year 2020). Study-wide context: Samples covering the acute and convalescent phases of COVID-19 were provided by collaborators in the United States, Italy and Spain. The material from the prospective study consisted of cDNA or gDNA derived from T cells, B-cell-depleted T cells, or PBMCs. The dataset comprised deeply sampled blood TCRbeta repertoires from subjects exposed to, actively infected with, or recovered from COVID-19. A freely available public database, intended as a resource for researchers studying the immune response to SARS-CoV-2, is where the repertoires were released. The samples were drawn from the first 160 participants of the ongoing ImmuneRACE study and from over a thousand subjects provided by 6 global collaborators. Nearly every sample came with metadata listing a de-identified subject ID, COVID-19 status, age in years and sex. HLA class I and class II types, where available, came from metadata supplied by the sample provider rather than from assay-based typing. Overall study outcomes, separate from this receptor: Clinical and demographic metadata were provided uncurated, with the amount varying by source and participant.

Samples from volunteer blood donors who had recovered from COVID-19 were contributed by a second Seattle source. The collaborating institutions used their own protocols to collect whole blood in K2EDTA tubes. Collaborator samples were shipped for TCRbeta analysis as frozen whole blood, isolated PBMCs, or DNA extracted from either sample type. As concerns this clone: Its specific antigen is unknown. The junction departs from the called germline gene at one end, perhaps through a read error.

The CDR3 has 13 amino acids, counting the end cysteine and phenylalanine. Just CDR3 DNA is preserved here, 39 bases in frame from base 1. The germline V gene supplies CDR1 SGHAT and CDR2 FQNNGV. TCRbeta CDR3 regions were amplified from genomic DNA using the immunoSEQ Assay, a bias-controlled multiplex PCR. The original pipeline was this. The number of nucleated cells in each sample was estimated by amplification of reference gene primers within the assay. To quantify the absolute abundance of each unique TCRbeta CDR3 rearrangement, sequence reads were collapsed and filtered. For each sample, productive Simpson clonality was calculated as the square root of Simpson's diversity index across productive rearrangements. This is the immuneACCESS table as TCRdb keeps it, with only in-frame sequences that have V and J called. A part of the clones is gone; compared with another copy, unresolved V genes explain less than half, and the rest is unexplained. V and J calls and clone size are copied from that table; D and trimming were computed from the DNA. The sample table records a few hundred thousand clones; 70% to 90% of these occur just once. The ten largest clones take up 2% to 2.5% of the sample.

The sequence links TRBV11-2 to TRBJ2-2, and the D gene may be TRBD2, 5 bases matching. The TCR sequence derives from a woman in her twenties or thirties who had recovered from COVID-19. Material for sequencing was peripheral blood. The DNA sequence is given as TGTGCCAGCAGCACAACCCGCACCGGGGAGCTGCTTTTT. Its protein product is CASSTTRTGELLF.